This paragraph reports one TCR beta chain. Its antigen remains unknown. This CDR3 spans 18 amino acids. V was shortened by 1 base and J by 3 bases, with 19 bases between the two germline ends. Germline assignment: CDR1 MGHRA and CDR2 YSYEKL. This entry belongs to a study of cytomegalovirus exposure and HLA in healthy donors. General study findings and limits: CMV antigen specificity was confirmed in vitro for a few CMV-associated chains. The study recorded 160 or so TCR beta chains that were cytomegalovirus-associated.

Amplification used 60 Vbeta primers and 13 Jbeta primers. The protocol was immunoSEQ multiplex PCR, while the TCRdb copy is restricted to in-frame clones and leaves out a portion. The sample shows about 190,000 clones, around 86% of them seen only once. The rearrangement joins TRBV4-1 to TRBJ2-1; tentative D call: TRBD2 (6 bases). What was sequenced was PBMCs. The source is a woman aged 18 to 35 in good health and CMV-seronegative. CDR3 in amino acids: CASSQVGGIGSLYNEQFF. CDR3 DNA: TGCGCCAGCAGCCAAGTTGGGGGTATCGGGAGCCTCTACAATGAGCAGTTCTTC.